Listed below are T cell receptor beta chains from one sample, sequenced in a study of CD8 T cells in ankylosing spondylitis. TCRdb independently ran MiXCR on the 5' RACE reads; one entry per CDR3 protein. The sample records 250,000 or so distinct CDR3 sequences, approximately 20% being singletons. Sequenced input: blood, either unsorted or a sorted T cell fraction (not recorded which). The receptors were gathered from a male donor with ankylosing spondylitis or in good health (not recorded which). CDR3s include the opening cysteine and the closing phenylalanine or tryptophan. A D gene is named only where the DNA matches it firmly. Not every row has a clone size; where given, it reads once, few, many or a size class.

j_gene,abundance,v_gene,d_gene,CDR3aa,CDR3nt
TRBJ2-7,-,TRBV25-1,-,CASSDPRTASEQYF,TGTGCCAGCAGTGATCCCCGGACGGCGAGCGAGCAGTACTTC
TRBJ2-3,-,TRBV7-3,-,CASSLMGESDTQYF,TGTGCCAGCAGCTTAATGGGGGAGTCAGATACGCAGTATTTT
TRBJ2-3,-,TRBV7-9,-,CASSYELVPDTQYF,TGTGCCAGCAGCTATGAGCTGGTTCCAGATACGCAGTATTTT
TRBJ2-7,few,TRBV9,-,CASSVGGRGYEQYF,TGTGCCAGCAGCGTCGGTGGCAGGGGTTACGAGCAGTACTTC
TRBJ2-7,many,TRBV28,-,CASSFPSSYEQYF,TGTGCCAGCAGTTTTCCGAGCTCCTACGAGCAGTACTTC
TRBJ2-7,-,TRBV12-3/TRBV12-4,-,CASTWTSRTYYEQYF,TGTGCCAGCACTTGGACATCCCGGACATACTACGAGCAGTACTTC
TRBJ2-1,-,TRBV29-1,-,CSVEVAKGTNVPYEQFF,TGCAGCGTTGAAGTTGCGAAGGGAACGAATGTGCCCTATGAGCAGTTCTTC
TRBJ2-6,-,TRBV27,TRBD1,CASSGQGVIGANVLTF,TGTGCCAGCTCGGGACAGGGGGTCATTGGGGCCAACGTCCTGACTTTC
TRBJ1-6,-,TRBV11-2,-,CASSSAGTRNPLHF,TGTGCCAGCAGCTCCGCAGGGACCCGAAACCCCCTCCACTTT
TRBJ2-2,many,TRBV5-6,TRBD2,CASRVLGSGRADTGELFF,TGTGCCAGCAGAGTGTTGGGTAGCGGGAGAGCGGACACCGGGGAGCTGTTTTTT
TRBJ1-1,-,TRBV10-3,-,CAIRPSLDRDTEAFF,TGTGCCATCAGACCCAGCTTGGACAGAGACACTGAAGCTTTCTTT
TRBJ1-1,few,TRBV5-1,-,CASSRTLRQDLNTEAFF,TGCGCCAGCAGCCGAACTCTTCGGCAGGACCTGAACACTGAAGCTTTCTTT
TRBJ1-6,few,TRBV25-1,-,CASSESVGWTSPLHF,TGTGCCAGCAGTGAATCAGTAGGGTGGACTTCACCCCTCCACTTT
TRBJ2-3,few,TRBV9,TRBD2,CASSVGLATSTDTQYF,TGTGCCAGCAGCGTAGGACTAGCGACTAGCACAGATACGCAGTATTTT
TRBJ2-7,-,TRBV5-1,TRBD2,CASSLPGGSHEQYF,TGCGCCAGCAGCTTGCCGGGGGGATCACACGAGCAGTACTTC
TRBJ2-5,-,TRBV12-3/TRBV12-4,-,CASRSGTNQETQYF,TGTGCCAGCAGATCCGGGACCAATCAAGAGACCCAGTACTTC
TRBJ2-1,many,TRBV28,-,CASSLIPSGTGTYNEQFF,TGTGCCAGCAGTTTAATTCCTAGCGGGACAGGGACCTACAATGAGCAGTTCTTC
TRBJ1-1,-,TRBV7-9,TRBD1,CASSPGTELNTEAFF,TGTGCCAGCAGCCCTGGGACAGAGCTCAACACTGAAGCTTTCTTT
TRBJ1-6,-,TRBV9,-,CASSPRSGIDSPLHF,TGTGCCAGCAGCCCCCGTTCGGGAATCGATTCACCCCTCCACTTT
TRBJ2-1,few,TRBV12-3/TRBV12-4,-,CASRSAISSYNEQFF,TGTGCCAGCAGGTCAGCCATAAGCTCCTACAATGAGCAGTTCTTC
TRBJ2-1,-,TRBV6-1,TRBD2,CASRGLAKYNEQFF,TGTGCCAGCAGGGGACTAGCGAAATACAATGAGCAGTTCTTC
TRBJ2-1,few,TRBV5-1,-,CASTLGDYNEQFF,TGCGCCAGCACCCTCGGAGACTACAATGAGCAGTTCTTC